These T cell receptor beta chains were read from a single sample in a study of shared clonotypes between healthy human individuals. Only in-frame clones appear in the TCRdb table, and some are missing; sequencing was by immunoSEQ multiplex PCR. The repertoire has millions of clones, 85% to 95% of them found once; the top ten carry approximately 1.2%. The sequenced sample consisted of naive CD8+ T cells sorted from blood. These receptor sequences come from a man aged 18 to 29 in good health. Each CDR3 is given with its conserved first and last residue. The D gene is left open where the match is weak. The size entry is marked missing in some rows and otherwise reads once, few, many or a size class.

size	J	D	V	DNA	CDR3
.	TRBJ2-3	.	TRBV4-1	TGCGCCAGCAGCCCACAGGTTTTCGCAGATACGCAGTATTTT	CASSPQVFADTQYF
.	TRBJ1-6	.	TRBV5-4	TGTGCCAGCACCCTGCGGCGCAAAGGGGGTTCACCCCTCCACTTT	CASTLRRKGGSPLHF
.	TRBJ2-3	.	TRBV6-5	TGTGCCAGCAGTTACTCCTCCGCAGATACGCAGTATTTT	CASSYSSADTQYF
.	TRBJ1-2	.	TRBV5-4	TGTGCCAGCAGCTTGCTCAAATTCGGGCAGGGCGGCTACACCTTC	CASSLLKFGQGGYTF
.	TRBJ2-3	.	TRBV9	TGTGCCAGCAGCGTAGAAGGTTACGCGTCAAAAAGGGTAGATACGCAGTATTTT	CASSVEGYASKRVDTQYF
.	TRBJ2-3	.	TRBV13	TGTGCCAGCAGCTTTAGCGTAAGCACAGATACGCAGTATTTT	CASSFSVSTDTQYF
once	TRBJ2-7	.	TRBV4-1	TGCGCCAGCAGCCAACTTCAGGTTAGCTCCTACGAGCAGTACTTC	CASSQLQVSSYEQYF
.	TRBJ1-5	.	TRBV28	TGTGCCAGCAGTACTCCCACAGGTCGAGGTGAACAGCCCCAGCATTTT	CASSTPTGRGEQPQHF
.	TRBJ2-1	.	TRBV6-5	TGTGCCAGCAGTTACGTTGGTACCAATGAGCAGTTCTTC	CASSYVGTNEQFF
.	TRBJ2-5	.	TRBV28	TGTGCCAGCAGTTTATTTGGCAGGGGTTTGGAGACCCAGTACTTC	CASSLFGRGLETQYF
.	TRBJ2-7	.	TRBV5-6	TGTGCCAGCAGCTGGGGCAGCTACGAGCAGTACTTC	CASSWGSYEQYF
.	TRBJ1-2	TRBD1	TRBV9	TGTGCCAGCAGGGACAGGGGGGATGGCTACACCTTC	CASRDRGDGYTF
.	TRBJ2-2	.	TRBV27	TGTGCCAGCAGTTTAGGGATCACCGGGGAGCTGTTTTTT	CASSLGITGELFF
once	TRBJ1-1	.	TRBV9	TGTGCCAGCAGTATGGGGGGGAACACTGAAGCTTTCTTT	CASSMGGNTEAFF
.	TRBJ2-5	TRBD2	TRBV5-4	TGTGCCAGCAGCATTTGGACTAGCGGAGAGCAAGAGACCCAGTACTTC	CASSIWTSGEQETQYF
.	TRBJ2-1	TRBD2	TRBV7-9	TGTGCCAGCAGCTCCGGACTGGCGGGAGCCTCCTACAATGAGCAGTTCTTC	CASSSGLAGASYNEQFF
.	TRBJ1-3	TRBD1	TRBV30	TGTGCCTGGACCGTCGGGACAGGCGGTAGGGACACCATATATTTT	CAWTVGTGGRDTIYF
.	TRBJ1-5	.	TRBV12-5	TGTGCTAGTGGTTTGGATCGGGGGCTAAAGGGCAATCAGCCCCAGCATTTT	CASGLDRGLKGNQPQHF
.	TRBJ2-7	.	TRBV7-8	TGTGCCAGCAGCTTGGGGGGACTTTACGAGCAGTACTTC	CASSLGGLYEQYF
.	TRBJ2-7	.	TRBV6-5	TGTGCCAGCAGTTACTACGCATCGGGTTACGAGCAGTACTTC	CASSYYASGYEQYF
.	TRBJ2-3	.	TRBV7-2	TGTGCCAGCAGCGCTCCGGGACGTTCCACAGATACGCAGTATTTT	CASSAPGRSTDTQYF
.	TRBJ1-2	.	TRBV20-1	TGCAGTGCCCACTGGCTCGACGGCTACACCTTC	CSAHWLDGYTF
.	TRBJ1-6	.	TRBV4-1	TGCGCCAGCAGCCAAGAAGGGGCAGGGCCGAATTCACCCCTCCACTTT	CASSQEGAGPNSPLHF
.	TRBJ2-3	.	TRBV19	TGTGCCAGTAGTATAGGCGGGGTTACCACAGATACGCAGTATTTT	CASSIGGVTTDTQYF
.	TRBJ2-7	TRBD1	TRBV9	TGTGCCAGCAGCGCCCGGGACAGGGTCCACGAGCAGTACTTC	CASSARDRVHEQYF
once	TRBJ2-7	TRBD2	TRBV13	TGTGCCAGCAGCCCAAATAGCGGGAGGGACGACGAGCAGTACTTC	CASSPNSGRDDEQYF
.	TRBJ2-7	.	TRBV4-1	TGCGCCAGCAGCCGGCAACTAGCCTACGAGCAGTACTTC	CASSRQLAYEQYF
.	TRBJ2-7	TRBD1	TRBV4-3	TGCGCCAGCAGCCAAGATCCGACAGGGGGTTTAGGCGAGCAGTACTTC	CASSQDPTGGLGEQYF
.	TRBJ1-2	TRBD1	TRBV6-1	TGTGCCAGCAGTGAAGTAGGGGGCTCAAAGGAAGACACCTTC	CASSEVGGSKEDTF
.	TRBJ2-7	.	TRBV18	TGTGCCAGCTCACCCGCGGACAGTAAATCCTACGAGCAGTACTTC	CASSPADSKSYEQYF
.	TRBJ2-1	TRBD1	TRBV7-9	TGTGCCAGCAGCGTACAGGGGCCGGCCTACAATGAGCAGTTCTTC	CASSVQGPAYNEQFF